This is a list of T cell receptor beta chains from one sample in a study of blood T cells in healthy people across ages. TCRdb re-derived calls from the 5' RACE reads in MiXCR, one entry per CDR3 protein. The sample carries about 1.4 million distinct CDR3 sequences, approximately 59% recorded once. Specimen: blood. Receptors were obtained from a young man in good health. Each CDR3 is given with its conserved first and last residue. Each record gives: D gene, clone size, V gene, J gene, CDR3 DNA, CDR3 protein. A D gene is named only where the DNA matches it firmly. Clone size appears in some rows only: once, few, many, or a class for an expanded clone.

>-|-|TRBV2|TRBJ2-1
TGTGCCTGCGAGGTTATTAGCATGGGCAATGAGCAGTTCTTC
CACEVISMGNEQFF
>TRBD1|-|TRBV5-1|TRBJ2-2
TGCGCCAGCAGCTTGGGGGACAGGGACGCCGGGGAGCTGTTTTTT
CASSLGDRDAGELFF
>-|-|TRBV10-3|TRBJ2-7
TGTGCCATCAGGATTGGCACGCAGGGGATCTACGAGCAGTACTTC
CAIRIGTQGIYEQYF
>-|once|TRBV20-1|TRBJ2-7
TGCAGTGCTCGGCAGCCAGGAGGAACTTACGAGCAGTACTTC
CSARQPGGTYEQYF
>TRBD1|-|TRBV20-1|TRBJ2-7
TGCAGTGCCATTGACAGGGGGCGCGGGTACGCGCAGTACTTC
CSAIDRGRGYAQYF
>-|-|TRBV27|TRBJ2-3
TGTGCCAGCAGTCCCCCCTCCGCCGTAGACGATACGCAGTATTTT
CASSPPSAVDDTQYF
>TRBD1|-|TRBV7-9|TRBJ1-1
TGTGCCAGCAATAGGGACAGCGTAATGAACACTGAAGCTTTCTTT
CASNRDSVMNTEAFF
>-|-|TRBV29-1|TRBJ2-7
TGCAGCGTTGTCGGGCCTAGCGATTCCTACGAGCAGTACTTC
CSVVGPSDSYEQYF
>-|-|TRBV25-1|TRBJ2-5
TGTGCCAGCAGTGATTTTTCATCCGCTAGTGAGACCCAGTACTTC
CASSDFSSASETQYF
>-|-|TRBV15|TRBJ2-7
TGTGCCACCAGCGGGGGTAGCGAGCAGTACTTC
CATSGGSEQYF